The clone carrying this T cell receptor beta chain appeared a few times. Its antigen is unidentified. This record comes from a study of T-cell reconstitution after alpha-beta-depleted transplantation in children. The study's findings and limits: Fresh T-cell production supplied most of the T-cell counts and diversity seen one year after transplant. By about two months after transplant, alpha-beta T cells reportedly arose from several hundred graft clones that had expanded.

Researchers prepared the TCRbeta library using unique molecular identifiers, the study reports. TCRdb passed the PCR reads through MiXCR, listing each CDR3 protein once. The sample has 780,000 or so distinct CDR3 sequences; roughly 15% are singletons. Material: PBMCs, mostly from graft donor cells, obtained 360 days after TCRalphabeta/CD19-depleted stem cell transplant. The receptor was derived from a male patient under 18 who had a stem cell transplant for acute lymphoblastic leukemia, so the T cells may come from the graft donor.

The CDR3 DNA reads as TGTGCCAGCTCACCCCTAGGAGCGGACACAGATACGCAGTATTTT. It translates to CASSPLGADTDTQYF. This chain joins TRBV18 and TRBJ2-3, with a weak D call TRBD2 (5 bases). V was pared by 3 bases and J by 2 bases, with 12 bases between. CDR3 length: 15 residues. The germline V gene encodes CDR1 KGHSH and CDR2 LQKENI.